The 12 T cell receptor beta chains in this list originate from one sample, sequenced in a study of T cell responses to AZD1222 COVID-19 vaccine. Sequencing was performed with immunoSEQ multiplex PCR; in TCRdb, only in-frame clones are kept and a portion is missing. Altogether about 84,000 clones are present, 85% to 90% being singletons, with the ten largest covering about 28%. The material sequenced was peripheral blood, taken on day 0 of AZD1222 vaccination. These receptors were obtained from an adult in good health.

This chain connects TRBV28 to TRBJ1-2; 8 positions match TRBD1. Germline V gene lookup returns CDR1 MDHEN and CDR2 SYDVKM. With V trimmed by 5 bases and J by 4 bases, 6 bases remained unmatched. The CDR3 is 14 residues long. The CDR3: CASSRTGLPYGYTF. Written as DNA, the CDR3 is TGTGCCAGCAGTCGGACAGGGCTACCCTATGGCTACACCTTC.

The chain uses TRBV7-2 and TRBJ1-1; D is undetermined. Germline CDR1 SGHTA, CDR2 FQGNSA. V was trimmed by 3 bases and J by 4 bases, leaving 12 bases between them. The length of the CDR3 is 14 residues. The CDR3: CASSFSESVTEAFF. For the CDR3, the DNA is TGTGCCAGCAGCTTCTCCGAGTCAGTCACTGAAGCTTTCTTT.

J is TRBJ1-2 and V is TRBV9, with 7 bases lining up with TRBD1. Trimming cost V 3 bases and J 8 bases; bases outside gene matches: 13. Germline CDR1 and CDR2: SGDLS and YYNGEE. The CDR3 length is 15 residues. The CDR3 DNA is TGTGCCAGCAGCGCCGGCCTGGGACAGCTTCAAGGCTACACCTTC. This encodes CASSAGLGQLQGYTF.

V is TRBV6-6 and J is TRBJ2-2; 7 bases are shared with TRBD1. Looked up from germline, CDR1 is MNHNY and CDR2 is SVGAGI (reference sequence). CDR3 length: 16 amino acids. The junction had 7 bases not matched to a gene; V was cut back by 6 bases and J by 0 bases. For the CDR3, the DNA is TGTGCCAGCAGGCCCCCGGGGACAGCGAACACCGGGGAGCTGTTTTTT. Amino acid sequence: CASRPPGTANTGELFF.

V and J are TRBV6-2 or TRBV6-3 and TRBJ2-7, with D unclear. This CDR3 spans 12 amino acids. Trimming shortened V by 5 bases and J by 3 bases, and 8 bases separated the two germline ends. Per germline, CDR1 MNHEY and CDR2 SVGEGT. This CDR3 reads CASSKEIYEQYF. The CDR3 region has the DNA TGTGCCAGCAGTAAGGAGATCTACGAGCAGTACTTC.

This rearrangement joins TRBV28 to TRBJ2-5, with unresolved D. The CDR3 length is 13 residues. Germline V CDR1 and CDR2: MDHEN, SYDVKM. The V end was cut by 2 bases, the J end by 3 bases, with 7 bases between. The CDR3 DNA reads as TGTGCCAGCAGTTTACTAAGGAAAGAGACCCAGTACTTC. Protein: CASSLLRKETQYF.

This chain uses TRBV2 with TRBJ2-7; TRBD2 matches 12 bases. V shed 5 bases, J shed 4 bases, and the junction held 9 bases outside the gene matches. Germline V gives CDR1 SNHLY, CDR2 FYNNEI. This CDR3 is 16 amino acids long. The CDR3 nucleotides are TGTGCCAGCAGTCAAGGGATGACTAGCGGGAGTTACGAGCAGTACTTC. Its protein product is CASSQGMTSGSYEQYF. The full variable domain, with the rest looked up from reference TRBV2 and TRBJ2-7, is EPEVTQTPSHQVTQMGQEVILRCVPISNHLYFYWYRQILGQKVEFLVSFYNNEISEKSEIFDDQFSVERPDGSNFTLKIRSTKLEDSAMYFCASSQGMTSGSYEQYFGPGTRLTVT.

J is TRBJ1-5 and V is TRBV28; D remains ambiguous. The CDR3 is 14 amino acids. Trimming cost V 4 bases and J 2 bases, with 9 bases left between them. The germline V gene encodes CDR1 MDHEN and CDR2 SYDVKM. In nucleotides, the CDR3 is TGTGCCAGCAGTTCTCCGGGAGGCAATCAGCCCCAGCATTTT. This gives the protein CASSSPGGNQPQHF.

J is TRBJ1-1 and V is TRBV28; D possibly corresponds to TRBD1 (5 bases). Trimming removed 5 bases from V and 0 bases from J, with 13 bases in between. Per germline, CDR1 MDHEN and CDR2 SYDVKM. This CDR3 contains 15 residues. CDR3 bases: TGTGCCAGCAGTATCATGGGACCGCTGAACACTGAAGCTTTCTTT. Translated: CASSIMGPLNTEAFF.

The chain couples TRBV19 to TRBJ2-3, with TRBD1 identical over 7 bases. The junction had 12 bases not matched to a gene; V was cut back by 6 bases and J by 3 bases. This CDR3 is built from 16 residues. The germline CDR1 and CDR2 sequences are LNHDA and SQIVND (reference sequence). The CDR3 here is CASSLLTGTGTDTQYF. In nucleotides, the CDR3 is TGTGCCAGTAGCCTATTGACAGGGACGGGGACAGATACGCAGTATTTT.

V gene TRBV28 combines with J gene TRBJ2-5; TRBD1 is a possible D gene (6 bases). Trimming took 7 bases from V and 0 from J, leaving 9 bases between them. CDR3 size: 13 residues. Germline V gene lookup returns CDR1 MDHEN and CDR2 SYDVKM. CDR3 sequence (DNA): TGTGCCAGCACCCGGGACAACCAAGAGACCCAGTACTTC. This translates into CASTRDNQETQYF.

The gene calls are TRBV19 and TRBJ2-5, with TRBD2 matching 9 bases. The CDR3 runs to 16 residues. The V and J ends lost 5 bases and 2 bases, in that order; junction bases with no gene match: 9. Per germline, CDR1 LNHDA and CDR2 SQIVND (reference sequence). CDR3 loop: CASSLLAGEGQETQYF. The DNA for the CDR3 is TGTGCCAGTAGTCTATTAGCGGGAGAGGGGCAAGAGACCCAGTACTTC.